What follows are 24 T cell receptor beta chains derived from one specimen sequenced in a study of neurological immune-mediated disorders. TCRdb reanalysed the 5' RACE reads using MiXCR and keeps one entry per CDR3 protein. The sample includes about 15,000 distinct CDR3 sequences, 3% to 3.5% of them seen just once. The sample consisted of CD8+ T cells from blood. These receptors were collected from a woman aged 40-49 years in good health.

This clonotype was recorded many times. The V call is TRBV20-1, the J call TRBJ2-7; D might be TRBD2 (5 bases). Trimming shortened V by 3 bases and J by 0 bases, and 9 bases separated the two germline ends. The CDR3 extends over 13 amino acids. Looked up from germline, CDR1 is DFQATT and CDR2 is SNEGSKA (reference sequence). The CDR3 here is CSARDFSSYEQYF. In DNA, the CDR3 is TGCAGTGCTAGGGACTTTAGCTCCTACGAGCAGTACTTC.

This clonotype was observed many times. V and J are TRBV5-5 and TRBJ2-7; D is undetermined. Trimming cost V 2 bases and J 3 bases, with 6 bases left between them. Germline-derived CDR1 and CDR2 are SGHKS and YYEKEE (reference sequence). The CDR3 covers 12 residues. The CDR3 reads CASSFSGYEQYF. CDR3 sequence (DNA): TGTGCCAGCAGCTTTAGTGGCTACGAGCAGTACTTC.

This clonotype was recorded at least ten times. The chain carries TRBV28 and TRBJ2-3, with TRBD2 matching 13 bases. CDR1 and CDR2 (germline): MDHEN, SYDVKM. Losses at the gene ends were 3 bases for V and 5 bases for J; bases not matched to a gene: 5. The CDR3 length is 16 residues. This CDR3 reads CASSFGTSGIRDTQYF. The CDR3 DNA sequence: TGTGCCAGCAGTTTCGGGACTAGCGGGATCAGAGATACGCAGTATTTT.

This clonotype was recorded at least ten times. The chain is built from TRBV7-9 and TRBJ2-1; D call uncertain. The CDR3 consists of 14 residues. Trimming removed 7 bases from V and 4 bases from J, with 14 bases in between. Germline CDR1 is SEHNR and CDR2 is FQNEAQ (reference sequence). CDR3 nucleotide sequence: TGTGCCAGCATCCTTCCAGGCCTATACAATGAGCAGTTCTTC. It encodes CASILPGLYNEQFF.

This clonotype showed up many times. The genes are TRBV27 and TRBJ2-7; a possible D gene is TRBD1 (6 bases). CDR3 length equals 14 residues. Germline V gives CDR1 MNHEY, CDR2 SMNVEV (reference sequence). The V end lost 5 bases, the J end lost 6 bases, and 17 bases lay between the germline ends. CDR3 protein: CASSGTTTGTEQYF. The CDR3 DNA reads TGTGCCAGCAGTGGGACAACCACAGGGACCGAGCAGTACTTC.

In its sample, this clonotype was seen many times. The rearrangement links TRBV15 to TRBJ2-5; D possibly corresponds to TRBD2 (6 bases). The CDR3 has 15 amino acids. The V gene lost 4 bases and the J gene lost 4 bases, with 16 bases spanning the gap. Per germline, CDR1 LNHNV and CDR2 YYDKDF (reference sequence). CDR3 loop: CATSIRTGGRETQYF. In DNA, the CDR3 is TGTGCCACCAGCATCCGAACAGGAGGGAGAGAGACCCAGTACTTC.

The sample holds many counts of this clonotype. The rearrangement uses TRBV5-6 and TRBJ2-7, with a weak D call TRBD2 (5 bases). This CDR3 has 13 residues. CDR1 is SGHDT and CDR2 is YYEEEE in the germline V gene. The V and J ends lost 0 bases and 5 bases respectively, with 9 bases between them. CDR3 nucleotides: TGTGCCAGCAGCTTGGGGAGCGGCGACGAGCAGTACTTC. Translation gives CASSLGSGDEQYF.

This clonotype has ten or more counts. The genes are TRBV6-4 and TRBJ2-3; 12 positions match TRBD2. The V gene end was trimmed by 0 bases and the J gene end by 8 bases; junction bases not matched to a gene: 3. CDR1 is MRHNA and CDR2 is SNTAGT in the germline V gene. The CDR3 sequence is 15 residues long. In DNA, the CDR3 is TGTGCCAGCAGTGACTCGACTAGCGGGAGTGGTACGCAGTATTTT. It is translated as CASSDSTSGSGTQYF.

This clonotype was seen ten or more times. The junction departs from the called germline gene at one end, perhaps through a read error. The chain recombines TRBV5-6 with TRBJ2-4; 7 bases match TRBD1. This CDR3 region has 11 residues. Germline loops: CDR1 SGHDT, CDR2 YYEEEE. Here the CDR3 DNA reads TGTGCCAGCAGCTTGGGCGACAGGGTTGTTTTC. Residues: CASSLGDRVVF.

This clonotype was seen at least ten times. V usage is TRBV4-3 and J usage is TRBJ2-1, with 12 bases fitting TRBD2. V lost 2 bases, J lost 7 bases, and 3 bases stayed unmatched. The V gene's germline CDR1 is LGHNA and CDR2 YSLEER. CDR3 length: 15 amino acids. CDR3 nucleotide sequence: TGCGCCAGCAGCCAATGGACTAGCGGGAAGAATGAGCAGTTCTTC. It is translated as CASSQWTSGKNEQFF.

The table lists this clonotype with many counts. The chain links TRBV5-1 to TRBJ2-3, with TRBD2 matching 11 bases. With 4 bases clipped from V and 5 bases from J, the junction kept 6 bases outside the gene matches. This CDR3 comprises 15 residues. CDR1 and CDR2 (germline): SGHRS, YFSETQ. CDR3 region: CASSAGTSGRDTQYF. The CDR3 nucleotides are TGCGCCAGCAGCGCCGGGACTAGCGGACGAGATACGCAGTATTTT. The whole variable domain, filled in from reference TRBV5-1 and TRBJ2-3, reads KAGVTQTPRYLIKTRGQQVTLSCSPISGHRSVSWYQQTPGQGLQFLFEYFSETQRNKGNFPGRFSGRQFSNSRSEMNVSTLELGDSALYLCASSAGTSGRDTQYFGPGTRLTVL.

In its sample, this clonotype was seen many times. The rearrangement uses TRBV29-1 and TRBJ1-2; a possible D gene is TRBD1 (6 bases). Germline assignment: CDR1 SQVTM and CDR2 ANQGSEA. V dropped 3 bases and J dropped 4 bases, with 15 bases sitting between them. This CDR3 has 14 residues. Here the CDR3 reads CSVDRTSRGYGYTF. CDR3 sequence (DNA): TGCAGCGTTGATCGGACATCCAGGGGCTATGGCTACACCTTC. The entire variable domain, with the rest obtained from reference TRBV29-1 and TRBJ1-2, is as follows: SAVISQKPSRDICQRGTSLTIQCQVDSQVTMMFWYRQQPGQSLTLIATANQGSEATYESGFVIDKFPISRPNLTFSTLTVSNMSPEDSSIYLCSVDRTSRGYGYTFGSGTRLTVV.

The table lists this clonotype with many counts. The chain is built from TRBV4-1 and TRBJ1-5; D is perhaps TRBD1 (5 bases). V was shortened by 4 bases and J by 1 base, with 11 bases between the two germline ends. The V gene's germline CDR1 is MGHRA and CDR2 YSYEKL. CDR3 length equals 15 residues. The CDR3 is CASSPRQSSNQPQHF. Here the CDR3 DNA reads TGCGCCAGCAGCCCTCGACAGTCGAGCAATCAGCCCCAGCATTTT.

The sample holds many counts of this clonotype. J is TRBJ2-3 and V is TRBV7-6; 7 bases line up with TRBD2. There are 17 residues in the CDR3. The V gene end was trimmed by 5 bases and the J gene end by 1 base; junction bases not matched to a gene: 12. The germline CDR1 and CDR2 sequences are SGHVS and FNYEAQ. The chain's CDR3 is CASSLVGGEGRTDTQYF. The DNA for the CDR3 is TGTGCCAGCAGCCTCGTTGGGGGGGAGGGCCGCACAGATACGCAGTATTTT. Supplemented by reference TRBV7-6 and TRBJ2-3, the full variable domain reads GAGVSQSPRYKVTKRGQDVALRCDPISGHVSLYWYRQALGQGPEFLTYFNYEAQQDKSGLPNDRFSAERPEGSISTLTIQRTEQRDSAMYRCASSLVGGEGRTDTQYFGPGTRLTVL.

This clonotype was counted ten times or more. V usage is TRBV3-1 and J usage is TRBJ2-3; 15 bases are a match to TRBD2. Germline-derived CDR1 and CDR2 are LGHDT and YNNKEL (reference sequence). The CDR3 runs to 21 residues. The ends lost 0 bases at V and 6 bases at J; junction bases unmatched: 16. DNA of the CDR3: TGTGCCAGCAGCCAAGATGTTGGACTAGCGGGAGGGCCAGGTGGTAGGGATACGCAGTATTTT. Encoded protein: CASSQDVGLAGGPGGRDTQYF.

This clonotype was observed many times. The chain combines TRBV5-1 with TRBJ2-7, with D tentatively TRBD2 (5 bases). Looked up from germline, CDR1 is SGHRS and CDR2 is YFSETQ. V gave up 0 bases and J gave up 2 bases, with 9 bases separating them. The CDR3 is 14 amino acids. The CDR3 here is CASSLAHGTYEQYF. Written as DNA, the CDR3 is TGCGCCAGCAGCTTGGCCCACGGGACCTACGAGCAGTACTTC.

This clonotype was detected many times. The J gene is TRBJ2-1, the V gene TRBV7-8; the D is unclear. V lost 5 bases, J lost 3 bases, and 11 bases lay in between. The CDR3 runs to 14 residues. The germline V gene encodes CDR1 SGHVS and CDR2 FQNEAQ. The CDR3 loop reads CASSRTSVYNEQFF. The CDR3 DNA reads as TGTGCCAGCAGCCGCACCAGTGTCTACAATGAGCAGTTCTTC.

This clonotype showed up many times. The chain uses TRBV29-1 and TRBJ2-6, with D possibly TRBD2 on 6 matching bases. The V end lost 2 bases, the J end lost 4 bases, and 9 bases lay between the germline ends. There are 14 residues in the CDR3. CDR1 and CDR2 from the germline V gene are SQVTM and ANQGSEA. Written as DNA, the CDR3 is TGCAGCGTTGAACGCGGGGCCGGGGCCAACGTCCTGACTTTC. It codes for CSVERGAGANVLTF. The full variable domain, its missing parts supplied by reference TRBV29-1 and TRBJ2-6, is SAVISQKPSRDICQRGTSLTIQCQVDSQVTMMFWYRQQPGQSLTLIATANQGSEATYESGFVIDKFPISRPNLTFSTLTVSNMSPEDSSIYLCSVERGAGANVLTFGAGSRLTVL.

The chain couples TRBV7-9 to TRBJ2-1; D tentatively reads TRBD1 or TRBD2 (5 bases each). The CDR3 sequence is 15 residues long. CDR1 is SEHNR and CDR2 is FQNEAQ in the germline V gene (reference sequence). The V end was cut by 4 bases, the J end by 8 bases, with 18 bases between. The CDR3 DNA follows: TGTGCCAGCAGCTCTGGGGGAACCCTTTTGGATGAGCAGTTCTTC. Protein product: CASSSGGTLLDEQFF.

Many counts were recorded for this clonotype. The chain recombines TRBV4-2 with TRBJ2-5; D uncertain. The CDR3 extends over 12 amino acids. Per the germline V gene, CDR1 is LGHNA and CDR2 is YNFKEQ. Trimming removed 1 base at V and 4 bases at J, with 4 bases between. This chain's CDR3 is CASSQGAETQYF. The CDR3 nucleotides read TGTGCCAGCAGCCAAGGGGCAGAGACCCAGTACTTC.

This clonotype was picked up many times. This CDR3 is CASRLGQSGNTIYF. Written as DNA, the CDR3 is TGTGCCAGCAGACTCGGGCAGAGTGGAAACACCATATATTTT. The chain is built from TRBV12-3 or TRBV12-4 and TRBJ1-3; D ambiguous. Between the trimmed V and J ends, which lost 6 bases and 3 bases, there was a span of 12 bases. This CDR3 has 14 amino acids.

In its sample, this clonotype ranks as large (0.1 to 1%). The chain uses TRBV12-3 or TRBV12-4 and TRBJ2-7; possible D gene TRBD2, 5 bases. V shed 4 bases and J shed 3 bases, with 16 bases lying between them. CDR3 length equals 15 residues. CDR3 amino acids: CASSSPLDGNYEQYF. The CDR3 nucleotides read TGTGCCAGCAGTTCCCCCTTGGACGGGAACTACGAGCAGTACTTC.

This clonotype was counted at least ten times. The rearrangement uses TRBV28 and TRBJ1-6; tentatively, D is TRBD1 (6 bases). Germline V gene lookup returns CDR1 MDHEN and CDR2 SYDVKM. V dropped 6 bases and J dropped 8 bases, with 23 bases sitting between them. The CDR3 is 17 amino acids. The CDR3 loop reads CASSLPMTGTLDSPLHF. CDR3 bases: TGTGCCAGCAGCCTCCCGATGACGGGGACACTTGATTCACCCCTCCACTTT.

This clonotype was counted at least ten times. The CDR3 DNA sequence: TGTGCCAGCAGCCCAGGGACAGGGGCACAAGAGACCCAGTACTTC. This sequence encodes CASSPGTGAQETQYF. The chain uses TRBV9 and TRBJ2-5, with 10 nucleotides matching TRBD1. V gave up 4 bases and J gave up 2 bases; unmatched junction bases: 5. This CDR3 has 15 residues. CDR1 and CDR2 (germline): SGDLS, YYNGEE. Based on the CDR3 plus reference TRBV9 and TRBJ2-5, the full variable domain is DSGVTQTPKHLITATGQRVTLRCSPRSGDLSVYWYQQSLDQGLQFLIQYYNGEERAKGNILERFSAQQFPDLHSELNLSSLELGDSALYFCASSPGTGAQETQYFGPGTRLLVL.